This T cell receptor beta chain is drawn from a study of shared clonotypes between healthy human individuals. Study findings and constraints: A reduction in generation probabilities was seen for non-shared clonotypes relative to those shared by all four donors.

Remarks on this clone: Its antigen remains unknown.

The material for each subset, its genomic DNA, was split evenly across several immunoSEQ plates. The table came from immunoSEQ multiplex PCR; TCRdb's copy has only in-frame clones and leaves some out. Of about 2.4 million clones listed, over 85% are singletons. V was cut by 2 bases and J by 1 base, with 15 bases left in between. Germline-derived CDR1 and CDR2 are SGHKS and YYEKEE (reference sequence). CDR3 size: 16 residues. What was sequenced was naive CD4+ T cells from PBMCs. Subset specified: CD45RA+ positively selected. The rearrangement links TRBV5-5 to TRBJ1-1; weak D call: TRBD1 (6 bases). The sequence was obtained from a man aged 18 to 30 in good health. Some clones in this sample may be carry-over from other donors' samples. The CDR3 sequence: CASSFPLGGQNTEAFF. The CDR3 DNA is TGTGCCAGCAGCTTCCCCCTGGGGGGACAGAACACTGAAGCTTTCTTT.